These T cell receptor beta chains were read from a single sample in a study of cytomegalovirus exposure and HLA in healthy donors. Method: immunoSEQ multiplex PCR; TCRdb's copy keeps in-frame clones and lacks some. Of roughly 100,000 clones in the sample, roughly 83% were seen once. Sequenced input: PBMCs. These receptors were taken from a man aged 35-49 years in good health and CMV-seronegative. CDR3s include the opening cysteine and the closing phenylalanine or tryptophan. Fields, in order: CDR3 DNA, CDR3 protein, J gene, clone size, V gene, D gene. D genes are given only for firm matches. Some rows mark clone size as missing; the rest say once, few, many or name a class of expanded clone.

CDR3nt: TGTGCCAGTAGTCAACAGGGAAACTATGGCTACACCTTC
CDR3aa: CASSQQGNYGYTF
j_gene: TRBJ1-2
abundance: .
v_gene: TRBV19
d_gene: .

CDR3nt: TGTGCCAGTAGTGTCCAGGGTCAGGGCAATGAGCAGTTCTTC
CDR3aa: CASSVQGQGNEQFF
j_gene: TRBJ2-1
abundance: .
v_gene: TRBV19
d_gene: .

CDR3nt: TGTGCCACCCGACCTAGCGGGGGGTTCACAGATACGCAGTATTTT
CDR3aa: CATRPSGGFTDTQYF
j_gene: TRBJ2-3
abundance: once
v_gene: TRBV10-3
d_gene: TRBD2

CDR3nt: TGTGCCAGCAGCTTAGGGGGCGAGAGCTCCTACAATGAGCAGTTCTTC
CDR3aa: CASSLGGESSYNEQFF
j_gene: TRBJ2-1
abundance: .
v_gene: TRBV11-2
d_gene: .

CDR3nt: TGTGCCCGCCGCCAGGGGATGAATTCACCCCTCCACTTT
CDR3aa: CARRQGMNSPLHF
j_gene: TRBJ1-6
abundance: .
v_gene: TRBV30
d_gene: .

CDR3nt: TGTGCCAGCAAGGGACAGACAAACCTTTCACCCCTCCACTTT
CDR3aa: CASKGQTNLSPLHF
j_gene: TRBJ1-6
abundance: .
v_gene: TRBV2
d_gene: TRBD1

CDR3nt: TGTGCCAGTAGTATAGATCTAGAGAGCGGGGGGGCGTTCGGGGAGCTGTTTTTT
CDR3aa: CASSIDLESGGAFGELFF
j_gene: TRBJ2-2
abundance: .
v_gene: TRBV19
d_gene: TRBD2

CDR3nt: TGTGCCAGCAGTGAGTGGGACAGCCCCGACTATGGCTACACCTTC
CDR3aa: CASSEWDSPDYGYTF
j_gene: TRBJ1-2
abundance: .
v_gene: TRBV6-4
d_gene: TRBD1

CDR3nt: TGTGCCAGCAGCTTAGCGGGGGGGGCCTACGAGCAGTACTTC
CDR3aa: CASSLAGGAYEQYF
j_gene: TRBJ2-7
abundance: few
v_gene: TRBV7-2
d_gene: TRBD2

CDR3nt: TGTGCCAGCAGCCTAGACAGGGAAGTATCACCCCTCCACTTT
CDR3aa: CASSLDREVSPLHF
j_gene: TRBJ1-6
abundance: .
v_gene: TRBV7-9
d_gene: TRBD1

CDR3nt: TGTGCCAGCAGCTTATGGAGGGCCATGAACACTGAAGCTTTCTTT
CDR3aa: CASSLWRAMNTEAFF
j_gene: TRBJ1-1
abundance: .
v_gene: TRBV13
d_gene: .

CDR3nt: TGTGCCAGTAGTATAGCTCCGGGACAGGGCCCAAACATTCAGTACTTC
CDR3aa: CASSIAPGQGPNIQYF
j_gene: TRBJ2-4
abundance: once
v_gene: TRBV19
d_gene: TRBD1

CDR3nt: TGTGCCAGTAGGATCGCAGGGGGCTCGAGCAATCAGCCCCAGCATTTT
CDR3aa: CASRIAGGSSNQPQHF
j_gene: TRBJ1-5
abundance: .
v_gene: TRBV19
d_gene: TRBD1

CDR3nt: TGTGCCAGCAGCGCCCTGGGACAGGGGGCTTGGAGCACTGAAGCTTTCTTT
CDR3aa: CASSALGQGAWSTEAFF
j_gene: TRBJ1-1
abundance: .
v_gene: TRBV9
d_gene: TRBD1

CDR3nt: TGCAGCGTTGACAAGCAATCTTATGGCTACACCTTC
CDR3aa: CSVDKQSYGYTF
j_gene: TRBJ1-2
abundance: .
v_gene: TRBV29-1
d_gene: .

CDR3nt: TGTGCCAGCAGCTTATTGCGTAGCGGGGGAAACAATGAGCAGTTCTTC
CDR3aa: CASSLLRSGGNNEQFF
j_gene: TRBJ2-1
abundance: .
v_gene: TRBV7-8
d_gene: TRBD2

CDR3nt: TGCGCCAGCAACCCGGAGGGGGCTGGGATCACTGAAGCTTTCTTT
CDR3aa: CASNPEGAGITEAFF
j_gene: TRBJ1-1
abundance: .
v_gene: TRBV5-1
d_gene: TRBD1

CDR3nt: TGCGCCAGCAGCTTTTCAGGGTCCAAGAACACTGAAGCTTTCTTT
CDR3aa: CASSFSGSKNTEAFF
j_gene: TRBJ1-1
abundance: .
v_gene: TRBV5-1
d_gene: .

CDR3nt: TGTGCCAGCAGCTTAGGTTCACAGGGAACCTATGGCTACACCTTC
CDR3aa: CASSLGSQGTYGYTF
j_gene: TRBJ1-2
abundance: .
v_gene: TRBV7-9
d_gene: .

CDR3nt: TGTGCCAGCATTCGTCCCGGGACAGGTTCTACTAGGGAGCAGTTCTTC
CDR3aa: CASIRPGTGSTREQFF
j_gene: TRBJ2-1
abundance: once
v_gene: TRBV2
d_gene: TRBD1

CDR3nt: TGTGCCAGCATCTTCACGGGGTTTACGTCGAACACTGAAGCTTTCTTT
CDR3aa: CASIFTGFTSNTEAFF
j_gene: TRBJ1-1
abundance: .
v_gene: TRBV28
d_gene: .

CDR3nt: TGTGCCAGCAGCCAAGTACTAAGCGGGAGTACCTACAATGAGCAGTTCTTC
CDR3aa: CASSQVLSGSTYNEQFF
j_gene: TRBJ2-1
abundance: .
v_gene: TRBV4-2
d_gene: TRBD2

CDR3nt: TGTGCCAGCTCGACGGAGCGCTCCTACGAGCAGTACTTC
CDR3aa: CASSTERSYEQYF
j_gene: TRBJ2-7
abundance: .
v_gene: TRBV6-1
d_gene: .

CDR3nt: TGTGCCAGCAGCTTAGCAGCAGGGTCCCCCCATTCACCCCTCCACTTT
CDR3aa: CASSLAAGSPHSPLHF
j_gene: TRBJ1-6
abundance: once
v_gene: TRBV7-6
d_gene: .

CDR3nt: TGTGCCAGCAGTTTACAGGGTGGGGATGAAAAACTGTTTTTT
CDR3aa: CASSLQGGDEKLFF
j_gene: TRBJ1-4
abundance: .
v_gene: TRBV28
d_gene: .

CDR3nt: TGTGCCAGCAGCGCTAGCGGCTCTGGGGCCAACGTCCTGACTTTC
CDR3aa: CASSASGSGANVLTF
j_gene: TRBJ2-6
abundance: .
v_gene: TRBV11-3
d_gene: TRBD2

CDR3nt: TGCGCCAGCAGCCATCGGGAACAGATATATGGCTACACCTTC
CDR3aa: CASSHREQIYGYTF
j_gene: TRBJ1-2
abundance: .
v_gene: TRBV4-3
d_gene: .

CDR3nt: TGCGCCAGCAGCTTTGGGGGGTCGATTTCCTACGAGCAGTACTTC
CDR3aa: CASSFGGSISYEQYF
j_gene: TRBJ2-7
abundance: .
v_gene: TRBV5-1
d_gene: .

CDR3nt: TGTGCCAGTAGTATGGGGCAGGGAAGTGAGGCGGAAAAACTGTTTTTT
CDR3aa: CASSMGQGSEAEKLFF
j_gene: TRBJ1-4
abundance: .
v_gene: TRBV19
d_gene: .

CDR3nt: TGTGCCAGCAGCTCTCGGGACAGGGGGTTCACTGAAGCTTTCTTT
CDR3aa: CASSSRDRGFTEAFF
j_gene: TRBJ1-1
abundance: .
v_gene: TRBV7-8
d_gene: TRBD1

CDR3nt: TGCGCCAGCAGTCAATGCGGGGATCTCTACAATGAGCAGTTCTTC
CDR3aa: CASSQCGDLYNEQFF
j_gene: TRBJ2-1
abundance: .
v_gene: TRBV23-1
d_gene: .

CDR3nt: TGTGCCAGCAGCTTAGATACAGGATTGAACACTGAAGCTTTCTTT
CDR3aa: CASSLDTGLNTEAFF
j_gene: TRBJ1-1
abundance: .
v_gene: TRBV11-2
d_gene: .

CDR3nt: TGTGCCTGGACCCCGCGGACAGAGCTTACCTACGAGCAGTACTTC
CDR3aa: CAWTPRTELTYEQYF
j_gene: TRBJ2-7
abundance: .
v_gene: TRBV30
d_gene: .

CDR3nt: TGTGCCAGCAGCTTAACGGGCGGGGCGGGGGGGCCCGGGACCCAGTACTTC
CDR3aa: CASSLTGGAGGPGTQYF
j_gene: TRBJ2-5
abundance: .
v_gene: TRBV7-3
d_gene: TRBD2

CDR3nt: TGTGCCAGCAGCTGGGGAACAGGGTTCATCACCGGGGAGCTGTTTTTT
CDR3aa: CASSWGTGFITGELFF
j_gene: TRBJ2-2
abundance: .
v_gene: TRBV27
d_gene: .

CDR3nt: TGTGCCAGCATCAGCCGGGACAGGGTGGACCAAAGCACAGATACGCAGTATTTT
CDR3aa: CASISRDRVDQSTDTQYF
j_gene: TRBJ2-3
abundance: .
v_gene: TRBV27
d_gene: TRBD1

CDR3nt: TGTGCCAGCAGTGAAGTGCACGGGACTACCTACGAGCAGTACTTC
CDR3aa: CASSEVHGTTYEQYF
j_gene: TRBJ2-7
abundance: .
v_gene: TRBV6-1
d_gene: TRBD2

CDR3nt: TGCGCCAGCAGCTTGGAGGGGATTTCGGCCGTGGGCACTGAAGCTTTCTTT
CDR3aa: CASSLEGISAVGTEAFF
j_gene: TRBJ1-1
abundance: .
v_gene: TRBV5-1
d_gene: .

CDR3nt: TGTGCCAGCAGCGTAGGCCAGGGGTCCTACTACGAGCAGTACTTC
CDR3aa: CASSVGQGSYYEQYF
j_gene: TRBJ2-7
abundance: .
v_gene: TRBV9
d_gene: .

CDR3nt: TGCAGCGCCCGCGGGACAGTAGCCGGCAATGAGCAGTTCTTC
CDR3aa: CSARGTVAGNEQFF
j_gene: TRBJ2-1
abundance: .
v_gene: TRBV29-1
d_gene: .

CDR3nt: TGTGCCAGCAGTGCGAAAAGGCCGGGTAGTTGGAACACTGAAGCTTTCTTT
CDR3aa: CASSAKRPGSWNTEAFF
j_gene: TRBJ1-1
abundance: few
v_gene: TRBV6-1
d_gene: .

CDR3nt: TGCGCCAGCAGCAAAGGACAGCGCTACGAGCAGTACTTC
CDR3aa: CASSKGQRYEQYF
j_gene: TRBJ2-7
abundance: .
v_gene: TRBV5-1
d_gene: .

CDR3nt: TGCGCCAGCAGCCTCCTACAGGGGAACACTGAAGCTTTCTTT
CDR3aa: CASSLLQGNTEAFF
j_gene: TRBJ1-1
abundance: .
v_gene: TRBV5-1
d_gene: .

CDR3nt: TGTGCCAGCAGTTACTCGGCAGTCTACTATGGCTACACCTTC
CDR3aa: CASSYSAVYYGYTF
j_gene: TRBJ1-2
abundance: once
v_gene: TRBV6-5
d_gene: .

CDR3nt: TGTGCCAGCAGTTACTCTGGGCCACCTAATGAAAAACTGTTTTTT
CDR3aa: CASSYSGPPNEKLFF
j_gene: TRBJ1-4
abundance: .
v_gene: TRBV6-5
d_gene: .

CDR3nt: TGTGCCAGCAGCTCGGGACAGACGAACACCGGGGAGCTGTTTTTT
CDR3aa: CASSSGQTNTGELFF
j_gene: TRBJ2-2
abundance: few
v_gene: TRBV7-9
d_gene: TRBD1

CDR3nt: TGTGCCAGCAGTGGACTAGCGGGGGGGGGTGCATACAATGAGCAGTTCTTC
CDR3aa: CASSGLAGGGAYNEQFF
j_gene: TRBJ2-1
abundance: .
v_gene: TRBV6-1
d_gene: TRBD2

CDR3nt: TGTGCCAGCTCACCCGATAGTGGGGGGGGCACAGATACGCAGTATTTT
CDR3aa: CASSPDSGGGTDTQYF
j_gene: TRBJ2-3
abundance: .
v_gene: TRBV18
d_gene: TRBD2

CDR3nt: TGTGCCAGCAGTTACAGGGCAGGGTCTAATAATTCACCCCTCCACTTT
CDR3aa: CASSYRAGSNNSPLHF
j_gene: TRBJ1-6
abundance: .
v_gene: TRBV6-6
d_gene: .

CDR3nt: TGTGCCAGCAGAATACAGGGAATGGGTAATGAAAAACTGTTTTTT
CDR3aa: CASRIQGMGNEKLFF
j_gene: TRBJ1-4
abundance: few
v_gene: TRBV6-5
d_gene: .

CDR3nt: TGCAGCGTTGCACAGGGGGCATCTATGAACACTGAAGCTTTCTTT
CDR3aa: CSVAQGASMNTEAFF
j_gene: TRBJ1-1
abundance: .
v_gene: TRBV29-1
d_gene: TRBD1

CDR3nt: TGTGCCAGCAGCCGGGGAGGGTCGGAAGCTTTCTTT
CDR3aa: CASSRGGSEAFF
j_gene: TRBJ1-1
abundance: .
v_gene: TRBV11-1
d_gene: .

CDR3nt: TGTGCCAGCAGTCCCAATGGTGGGCTGCACACTGAAGCTTTCTTT
CDR3aa: CASSPNGGLHTEAFF
j_gene: TRBJ1-1
abundance: .
v_gene: TRBV27
d_gene: .

CDR3nt: TGTGCCAGCAGCCAATCGACACGAACTGAAGCTTTCTTT
CDR3aa: CASSQSTRTEAFF
j_gene: TRBJ1-1
abundance: .
v_gene: TRBV14
d_gene: .

CDR3nt: TGTGCCAGCAGCCTTCCGGCAGACTCCTCTGGAAACACCATATATTTT
CDR3aa: CASSLPADSSGNTIYF
j_gene: TRBJ1-3
abundance: medium-sized
v_gene: TRBV5-6
d_gene: .

CDR3nt: TGTGCCAGCTCGGAGGGGCTGAACACTGAAGCTTTCTTT
CDR3aa: CASSEGLNTEAFF
j_gene: TRBJ1-1
abundance: few
v_gene: TRBV2
d_gene: .

CDR3nt: TGTGCCAGCAGCACAGGACAGTTAGCTAACTATGGCTACACCTTC
CDR3aa: CASSTGQLANYGYTF
j_gene: TRBJ1-2
abundance: few
v_gene: TRBV7-9
d_gene: .

CDR3nt: TGTGCCAGCAGCTTTAGGCAGGACACTAGCACAGATACGCAGTATTTT
CDR3aa: CASSFRQDTSTDTQYF
j_gene: TRBJ2-3
abundance: .
v_gene: TRBV5-4
d_gene: .

CDR3nt: TGTGCCAGCTCGGACAGGCCCGCTAACTATGGCTACACCTTC
CDR3aa: CASSDRPANYGYTF
j_gene: TRBJ1-2
abundance: .
v_gene: TRBV18
d_gene: TRBD1

CDR3nt: TGTGCCAGCAGTTACTGGGGCAACACAGATACGCAGTATTTT
CDR3aa: CASSYWGNTDTQYF
j_gene: TRBJ2-3
abundance: .
v_gene: TRBV6-5
d_gene: .